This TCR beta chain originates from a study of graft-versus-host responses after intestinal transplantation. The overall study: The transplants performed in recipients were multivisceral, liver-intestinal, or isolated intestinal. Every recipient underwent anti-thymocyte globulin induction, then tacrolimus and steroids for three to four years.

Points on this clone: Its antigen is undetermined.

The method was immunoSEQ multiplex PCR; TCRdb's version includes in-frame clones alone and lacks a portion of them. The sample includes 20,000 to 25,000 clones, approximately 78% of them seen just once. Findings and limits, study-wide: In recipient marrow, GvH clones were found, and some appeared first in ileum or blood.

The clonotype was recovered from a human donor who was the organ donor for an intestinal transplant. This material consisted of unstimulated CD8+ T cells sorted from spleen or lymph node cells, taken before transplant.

The CDR3 region is CASSPHPKPLRQRMDEQFF. CDR3 DNA sequence: TGTGCCAGCTCACCACACCCCAAGCCCTTGAGACAGAGAATGGATGAGCAGTTCTTC. V gene TRBV18 combines with J gene TRBJ2-1; a possible D gene is TRBD1 (5 bases). V dropped 1 base and J dropped 8 bases, with 27 bases sitting between them. CDR1 is KGHSH, CDR2 LQKENI, per germline. The CDR3 has 19 residues.